This T cell receptor (beta chain) was recorded in a study of T cell responses to AZD1222 COVID-19 vaccine. CDR3 length equals 14 residues. Germline assignment: CDR1 MGHDK and CDR2 SYGVNS. Trimming at V came to 6 bases and at J to 5 bases, leaving 10 bases not matched to a gene. Some clones are missing from TCRdb's copy, which holds only in-frame ones; the method was immunoSEQ multiplex PCR. The sample shows around 180,000 clones, 85% to 90% of them seen only once. The receptor was isolated from an adult who received the AZD1222 COVID-19 vaccine. The V and J genes are TRBV25-1 and TRBJ2-7; 7 bases match TRBD1. The sample here was peripheral blood, taken 28 days after the second AZD1222 dose. CDR3 amino acids: CASSHRQGVNEQYF. The CDR3 nucleotides are TGTGCCAGCAGCCACCGACAGGGAGTGAACGAGCAGTACTTC.